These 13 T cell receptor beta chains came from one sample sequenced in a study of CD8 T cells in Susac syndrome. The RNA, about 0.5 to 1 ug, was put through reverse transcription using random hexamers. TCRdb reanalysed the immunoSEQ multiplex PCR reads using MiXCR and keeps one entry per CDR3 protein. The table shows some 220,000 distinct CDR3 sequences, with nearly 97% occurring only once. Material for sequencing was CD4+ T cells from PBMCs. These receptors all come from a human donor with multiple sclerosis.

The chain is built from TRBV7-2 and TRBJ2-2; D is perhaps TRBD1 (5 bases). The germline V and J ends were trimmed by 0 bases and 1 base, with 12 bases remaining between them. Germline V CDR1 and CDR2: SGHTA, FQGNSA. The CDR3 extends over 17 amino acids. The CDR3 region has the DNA TGTGCCAGCAGCTTAGCGCCTCGACAGATGAACACCGGGGAGCTGTTTTTT. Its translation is CASSLAPRQMNTGELFF. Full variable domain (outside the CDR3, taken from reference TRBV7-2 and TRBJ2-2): GAGVSQSPSNKVTEKGKDVELRCDPISGHTALYWYRQSLGQGLEFLIYFQGNSAPDKSGLPSDRFSAERTGGSVSTLTIQRTQQEDSAVYLCASSLAPRQMNTGELFFGEGSRLTVL.

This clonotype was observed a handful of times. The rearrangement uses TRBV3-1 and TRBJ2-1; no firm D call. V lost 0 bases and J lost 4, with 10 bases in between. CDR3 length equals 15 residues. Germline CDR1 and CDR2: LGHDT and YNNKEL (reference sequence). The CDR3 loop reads CASSQDLAEYNEQFF. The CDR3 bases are TGTGCCAGCAGCCAAGATCTCGCGGAGTACAATGAGCAGTTCTTC.

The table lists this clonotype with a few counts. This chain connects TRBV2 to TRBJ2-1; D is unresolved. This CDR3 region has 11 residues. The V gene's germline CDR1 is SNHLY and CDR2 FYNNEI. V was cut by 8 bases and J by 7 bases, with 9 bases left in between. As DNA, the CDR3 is TGTGCCAGCTCCCTTGTTAATGAGCAGTTCTTC. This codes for CASSLVNEQFF. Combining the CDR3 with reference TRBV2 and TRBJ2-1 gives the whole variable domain EPEVTQTPSHQVTQMGQEVILRCVPISNHLYFYWYRQILGQKVEFLVSFYNNEISEKSEIFDDQFSVERPDGSNFTLKIRSTKLEDSAMYFCASSLVNEQFFGPGTRLTVL.

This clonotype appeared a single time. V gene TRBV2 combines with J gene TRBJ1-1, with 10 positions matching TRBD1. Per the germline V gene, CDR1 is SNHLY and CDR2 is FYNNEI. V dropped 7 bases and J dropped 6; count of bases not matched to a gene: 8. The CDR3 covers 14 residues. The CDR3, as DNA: TGTGCCAGCACTCCGACAGGGGGCATCTCTGAAGCTTTCTTT. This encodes CASTPTGGISEAFF.

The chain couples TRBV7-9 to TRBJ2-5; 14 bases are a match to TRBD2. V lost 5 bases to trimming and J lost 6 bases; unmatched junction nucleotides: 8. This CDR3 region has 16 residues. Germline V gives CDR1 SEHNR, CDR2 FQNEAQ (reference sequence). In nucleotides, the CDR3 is TGTGCCAGCAGCCCGGGACTAGCGGGAGTGGGAAAGACCCAGTACTTC. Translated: CASSPGLAGVGKTQYF. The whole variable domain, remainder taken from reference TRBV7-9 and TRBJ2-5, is DTGVSQNPRHKITKRGQNVTFRCDPISEHNRLYWYRQTLGQGPEFLTYFQNEAQLEKSRLLSDRFSAERPKGSFSTLEIQRTEQGDSAMYLCASSPGLAGVGKTQYFGPGTRLLVL.

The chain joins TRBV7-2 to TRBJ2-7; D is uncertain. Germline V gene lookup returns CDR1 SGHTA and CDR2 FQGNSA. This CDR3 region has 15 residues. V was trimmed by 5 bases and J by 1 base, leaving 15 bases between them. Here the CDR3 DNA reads TGTGCCAGCAGCCTATCCAATACCTTTTCCTACGAGCAGTACTTC. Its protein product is CASSLSNTFSYEQYF.

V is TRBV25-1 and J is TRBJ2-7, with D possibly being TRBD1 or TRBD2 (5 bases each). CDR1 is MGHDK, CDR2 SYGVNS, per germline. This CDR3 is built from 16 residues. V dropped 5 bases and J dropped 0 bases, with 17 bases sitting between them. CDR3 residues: CASSHGGGHISYEQYF. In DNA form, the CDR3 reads TGTGCCAGCAGTCACGGAGGAGGACACATCTCCTACGAGCAGTACTTC.

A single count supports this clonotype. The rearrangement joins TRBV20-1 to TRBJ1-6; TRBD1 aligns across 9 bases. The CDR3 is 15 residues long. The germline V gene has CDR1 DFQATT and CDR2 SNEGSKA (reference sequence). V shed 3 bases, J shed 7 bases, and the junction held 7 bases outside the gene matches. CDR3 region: CSARVEQGANSPLHF. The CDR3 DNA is TGCAGTGCTAGGGTCGAACAGGGGGCCAATTCACCCCTCCACTTT.

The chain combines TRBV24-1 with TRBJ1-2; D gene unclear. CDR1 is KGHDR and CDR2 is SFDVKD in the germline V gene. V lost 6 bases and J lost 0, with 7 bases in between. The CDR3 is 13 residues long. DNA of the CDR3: TGTGCCACCAGTCGGGGATCTAACTATGGCTACACCTTC. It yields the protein CATSRGSNYGYTF.

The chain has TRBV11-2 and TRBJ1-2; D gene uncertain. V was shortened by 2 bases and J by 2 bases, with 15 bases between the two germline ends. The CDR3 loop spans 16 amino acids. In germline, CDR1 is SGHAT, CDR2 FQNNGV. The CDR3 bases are TGTGCCAGCAGCTTATCTCCTCGGGGTGGGAACTATGGCTACACCTTC. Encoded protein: CASSLSPRGGNYGYTF.

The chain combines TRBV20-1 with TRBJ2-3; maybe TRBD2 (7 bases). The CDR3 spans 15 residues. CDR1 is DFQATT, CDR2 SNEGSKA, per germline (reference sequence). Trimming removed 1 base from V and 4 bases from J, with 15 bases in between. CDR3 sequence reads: CSARVPGGQADTQYF. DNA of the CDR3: TGCAGTGCTAGAGTCCCCGGGGGGCAGGCAGATACGCAGTATTTT.

The CDR3 spells CASSPGSTGANVLTF. The CDR3, as DNA: TGTGCCAGCAGTCCCGGGAGTACTGGGGCCAACGTCCTGACTTTC. The chain combines TRBV28 with TRBJ2-6; TRBD2 might be the D (6 bases). Trimming cost V 5 bases and J 2 bases, with 10 bases left between them. The CDR3 is made up of 15 amino acids. In germline, CDR1 is MDHEN, CDR2 SYDVKM.

This CDR3 reads CASSVADVNQPQHF. As DNA, the CDR3 is TGTGCCAGCAGCGTAGCGGACGTCAATCAGCCCCAGCATTTT. The chain links TRBV9 to TRBJ1-5; D ambiguous. Germline assignment: CDR1 SGDLS and CDR2 YYNGEE. V gave up 0 bases and J gave up 3 bases, with 7 bases separating them. The CDR3 totals 14 residues.